This entry concerns a single T cell receptor (beta chain). The CDR3 runs to 15 residues. The V end was cut by 4 bases, the J end by 0 bases, with 11 bases between. Germline V gene data show CDR1 as SGHKS and CDR2 as YYEKEE (reference sequence). This sample is drawn from a study of blood T cell repertoires in COVID-19. Only in-frame clones appear in the TCRdb table, and some are missing; sequencing was by immunoSEQ multiplex PCR. The table includes tens of thousands of clones, roughly 82% detected once. Sequenced input: peripheral blood. This receptor was obtained from a woman of 80 years or more with active or convalescent COVID-19. V is TRBV5-5 and J is TRBJ1-3; D is ambiguous. CDR3 DNA: TGTGCCAGCAGCCCGGTCGGGTACTCTGGAAACACCATATATTTT. This gives the protein CASSPVGYSGNTIYF.